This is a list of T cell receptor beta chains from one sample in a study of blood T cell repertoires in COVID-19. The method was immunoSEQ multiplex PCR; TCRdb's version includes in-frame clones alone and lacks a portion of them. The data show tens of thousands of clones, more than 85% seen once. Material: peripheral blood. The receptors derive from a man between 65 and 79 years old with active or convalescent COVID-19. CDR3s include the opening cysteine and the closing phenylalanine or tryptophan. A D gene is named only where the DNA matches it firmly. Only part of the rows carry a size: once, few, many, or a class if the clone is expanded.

CDR3nt: TGTGCCAGCAGCATAATCACGACAGGGACGGGGACCCAGTACTTC; CDR3aa: CASSIITTGTGTQYF; j_gene: TRBJ2-5; d_gene: TRBD1; abundance: -; v_gene: TRBV28
CDR3nt: TGCGCCAGCAGCCAAGATTGGGCGAGCTCTGGAAACACCATATATTTT; CDR3aa: CASSQDWASSGNTIYF; j_gene: TRBJ1-3; d_gene: -; abundance: once; v_gene: TRBV4-3
CDR3nt: TGTGCCAGCAGTCCCCCCCGGGACACCAACGAGCAGTACTTC; CDR3aa: CASSPPRDTNEQYF; j_gene: TRBJ2-7; d_gene: -; abundance: -; v_gene: TRBV28
CDR3nt: TGTGCCAGCAGCTTAGTCCCGGGACAGGGTTGGTACGAGCAGTACTTC; CDR3aa: CASSLVPGQGWYEQYF; j_gene: TRBJ2-7; d_gene: TRBD1; abundance: -; v_gene: TRBV11-2
CDR3nt: TGTGCCAGCAGTCTTAGGGACAGTGCGGCCTATGGCTACACCTTC; CDR3aa: CASSLRDSAAYGYTF; j_gene: TRBJ1-2; d_gene: TRBD1; abundance: -; v_gene: TRBV7-9
CDR3nt: TGTGCCAGCTCACCTATGACAGGGACCTACGAGCAGTACTTC; CDR3aa: CASSPMTGTYEQYF; j_gene: TRBJ2-7; d_gene: TRBD1; abundance: -; v_gene: TRBV18
CDR3nt: TGCGCCAGCAGCTTGGGCGGGAGCGCAGATACGCAGTATTTT; CDR3aa: CASSLGGSADTQYF; j_gene: TRBJ2-3; d_gene: TRBD2; abundance: -; v_gene: TRBV5-1
CDR3nt: TGTGCCAGCAGCTTACTTGTCCGGGAGGAAGCTTTCTTT; CDR3aa: CASSLLVREEAFF; j_gene: TRBJ1-1; d_gene: -; abundance: -; v_gene: TRBV7-2
CDR3nt: TGTGCCACCAGCAGAGAACAGGGTGAAGAAAAACTGTTTTTT; CDR3aa: CATSREQGEEKLFF; j_gene: TRBJ1-4; d_gene: -; abundance: few; v_gene: TRBV15
CDR3nt: TGTGCCAGCAGCTTAGTGATCCAGGACCAAGAGACCCAGTACTTC; CDR3aa: CASSLVIQDQETQYF; j_gene: TRBJ2-5; d_gene: -; abundance: -; v_gene: TRBV11-2
CDR3nt: TGTGCCAGCGGGACAGGGATCTCTGGGGCCAACGTCCTGACTTTC; CDR3aa: CASGTGISGANVLTF; j_gene: TRBJ2-6; d_gene: TRBD1; abundance: -; v_gene: TRBV18
CDR3nt: TGCGCCAGCAGCCAAGGACTACTTAGCACAGATACGCAGTATTTT; CDR3aa: CASSQGLLSTDTQYF; j_gene: TRBJ2-3; d_gene: -; abundance: -; v_gene: TRBV4-3
CDR3nt: TGTGCCAGCAGCCTTCGGCCTAATGAGCGGGGCGGGGAGCTGTTTTTT; CDR3aa: CASSLRPNERGGELFF; j_gene: TRBJ2-2; d_gene: TRBD2; abundance: -; v_gene: TRBV3-1/TRBV3-2
CDR3nt: TGTGCCAGTAGTATAGCGCCAGGGATGAACACTGAAGCTTTCTTT; CDR3aa: CASSIAPGMNTEAFF; j_gene: TRBJ1-1; d_gene: -; abundance: -; v_gene: TRBV19
CDR3nt: TGTGCCAGCAGCTTGAACGAACAGGGTGTAGCTTTCTTT; CDR3aa: CASSLNEQGVAFF; j_gene: TRBJ1-1; d_gene: -; abundance: -; v_gene: TRBV9
CDR3nt: TGTGCCAGCAGCGTCTTAGCAGACTCATACAATGAGCAGTTCTTC; CDR3aa: CASSVLADSYNEQFF; j_gene: TRBJ2-1; d_gene: -; abundance: -; v_gene: TRBV9
CDR3nt: TGTGCCAGCAGCTATAACCGGGACAGTAATGAAAAACTGTTTTTT; CDR3aa: CASSYNRDSNEKLFF; j_gene: TRBJ1-4; d_gene: TRBD1; abundance: -; v_gene: TRBV5-6
CDR3nt: TGTGCCAGCAGCGCCCTCGCCGGGGCTAGCGGGAGTGAGACCCAGTACTTC; CDR3aa: CASSALAGASGSETQYF; j_gene: TRBJ2-5; d_gene: TRBD2; abundance: -; v_gene: TRBV7-2
CDR3nt: TGTGCCAGCAGCTTTCTCAGGGGTTTCGAGACCCAGTACTTC; CDR3aa: CASSFLRGFETQYF; j_gene: TRBJ2-5; d_gene: -; abundance: -; v_gene: TRBV7-2
CDR3nt: TGTGCCAGCTCACCACCGCCTCAAGGGGACGAGCAGTACTTC; CDR3aa: CASSPPPQGDEQYF; j_gene: TRBJ2-7; d_gene: -; abundance: -; v_gene: TRBV18
CDR3nt: TGCGCCAGCCCCTATCAAATACAGGCCCCGTATGGCTACACCTTC; CDR3aa: CASPYQIQAPYGYTF; j_gene: TRBJ1-2; d_gene: -; abundance: -; v_gene: TRBV10-1
CDR3nt: TGTGCCTGGAGTCCCGGACTAGCGGGAGTCCCCGAGCAGTACTTC; CDR3aa: CAWSPGLAGVPEQYF; j_gene: TRBJ2-7; d_gene: TRBD2; abundance: -; v_gene: TRBV30
CDR3nt: TGTGCCAGCAGTTTAGTGGCATTTAATTCACCCCTCCACTTT; CDR3aa: CASSLVAFNSPLHF; j_gene: TRBJ1-6; d_gene: -; abundance: -; v_gene: TRBV27
CDR3nt: TGTGCCAGCAGCTTGGCGCTGGGCGGGAGATCCTACAATGAGCAGTTCTTC; CDR3aa: CASSLALGGRSYNEQFF; j_gene: TRBJ2-1; d_gene: TRBD2; abundance: -; v_gene: TRBV5-5
CDR3nt: TGTGCCATCAGTCCCAGCGGGGGGAGGGAGGTTTACAATGAGCAGTTCTTC; CDR3aa: CAISPSGGREVYNEQFF; j_gene: TRBJ2-1; d_gene: TRBD2; abundance: -; v_gene: TRBV10-3
CDR3nt: TGTGCCAGCAGCTATTACCCGCAGGGGGCGTCCCCAAACTATGGCTACACCTTC; CDR3aa: CASSYYPQGASPNYGYTF; j_gene: TRBJ1-2; d_gene: TRBD1; abundance: -; v_gene: TRBV9